This T cell receptor (beta chain) was retrieved from a study of CXCR3-negative and CXCR3-positive naive CD8 T cells. Germline values: CDR1 SQVTM, CDR2 ANQGSEA. This CDR3 contains 11 residues. At hundreds of thousands of cells each, triplicate sorts were carried out for each CD8+ T cell subset. UMI-labeled TRB cDNA libraries were prepared by 5' RACE. TCRdb reprocessed the 5' RACE reads, with one entry per CDR3 protein and no DNA. The sample is made up of 85,000 to 120,000 distinct CDR3 sequences, and the top ten hold 0.38% of it. Comment on this clonotype: Its antigen is unknown.

Study observations and caveats: From TRB CDR3 properties, TCR strength was inferred; surface CD5 did not differ between naive subsets. Diversity ran similarly high across both naive subsets but far lower in memory CD8+ cells. Cryopreservation partially decreased CXCR3 expression, and most assays used fresh PBMCs. CXCR3-positive naive cells carried more hydrophobic TRB CDR3s than CXCR3-negative ones.

Sequencing was performed on naive CXCR3+ CD8+ T cells from blood. Noted subset: CD45RO-CCR7+CD27+CD95- naive CD8+ T cells expressing CXCR3 (TNR3+). V usage is TRBV29-1 and J usage is TRBJ1-2; the D call from TCRdb, TRBD1, cannot be confirmed without DNA. The receptor's source is a human donor in good health. Some clones in this sample may be carry-over from other donors' samples. This chain's CDR3 is CSVDRGDGYTF.